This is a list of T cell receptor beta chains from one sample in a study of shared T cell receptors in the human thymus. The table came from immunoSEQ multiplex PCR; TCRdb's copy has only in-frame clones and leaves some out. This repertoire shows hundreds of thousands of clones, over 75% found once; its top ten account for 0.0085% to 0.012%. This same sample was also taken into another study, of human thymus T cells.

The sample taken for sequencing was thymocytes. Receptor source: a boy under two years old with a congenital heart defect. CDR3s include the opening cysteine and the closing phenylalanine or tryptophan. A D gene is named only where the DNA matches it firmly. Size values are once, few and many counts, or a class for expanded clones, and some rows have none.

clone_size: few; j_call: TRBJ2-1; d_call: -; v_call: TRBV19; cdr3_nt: TGTGCCAGTAGTCTCGGACAGGGAGGGAATGAGCAGTTCTTC; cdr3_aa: CASSLGQGGNEQFF
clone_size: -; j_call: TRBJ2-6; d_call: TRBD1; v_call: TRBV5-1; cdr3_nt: TGCGCCACCACGGGACAGGCGTCCTCTGGGGCCAACGTCCTGACTTTC; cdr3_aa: CATTGQASSGANVLTF
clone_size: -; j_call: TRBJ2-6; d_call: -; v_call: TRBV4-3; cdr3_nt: TGCGCCAGCAGCCAAGGGGGGGCTGGGGCCAACGTCCTGACTTTC; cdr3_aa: CASSQGGAGANVLTF
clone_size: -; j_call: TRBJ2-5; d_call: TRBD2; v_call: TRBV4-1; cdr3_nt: TGCGCCAGCAGCCGTTACGGGAGGCACGAGACCCAGTACTTC; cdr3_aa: CASSRYGRHETQYF
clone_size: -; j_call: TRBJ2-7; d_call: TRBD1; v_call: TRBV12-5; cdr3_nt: TGTGCTAGTGGTTTGGTCGGGACAGCCTACGAGCAGTACTTC; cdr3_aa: CASGLVGTAYEQYF
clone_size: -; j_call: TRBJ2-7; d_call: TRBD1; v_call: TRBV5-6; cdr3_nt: TGTGCCAGCAGCTGTCAGACAGGGGTTCTCTACGAGCAGTACTTC; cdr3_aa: CASSCQTGVLYEQYF
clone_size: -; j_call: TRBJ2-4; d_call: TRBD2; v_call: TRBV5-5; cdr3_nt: TGTGCCAGCAGCTCTAGCGGGGACCTAGCCAAAAACATTCAGTACTTC; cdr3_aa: CASSSSGDLAKNIQYF
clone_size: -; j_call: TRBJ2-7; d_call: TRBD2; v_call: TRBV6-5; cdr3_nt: TGTGCCAGCAGTTGGCTAGCGGGAGATCCCTACGAGCAGTACTTC; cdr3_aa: CASSWLAGDPYEQYF
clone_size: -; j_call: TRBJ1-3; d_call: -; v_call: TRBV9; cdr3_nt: TGTGCCAGCAGCGTAGCATTCGGGAGCTCTGGAAACACCATATATTTT; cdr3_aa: CASSVAFGSSGNTIYF
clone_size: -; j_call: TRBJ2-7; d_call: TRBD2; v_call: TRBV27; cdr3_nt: TGTGCCAGCAGTTTAGGGGGACTAGCCCCCTACGAGCAGTACTTC; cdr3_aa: CASSLGGLAPYEQYF
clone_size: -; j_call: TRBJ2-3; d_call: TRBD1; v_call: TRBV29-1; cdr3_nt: TGCAGCGTTGAATGGTGGACAGGGGCAAGCACAGATACGCAGTATTTT; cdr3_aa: CSVEWWTGASTDTQYF
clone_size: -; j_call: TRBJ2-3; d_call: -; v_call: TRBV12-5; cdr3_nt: TGTGCTAGTGGTTTGGTCGACAGACCGAGAGCGCAGTATTTT; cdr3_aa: CASGLVDRPRAQYF
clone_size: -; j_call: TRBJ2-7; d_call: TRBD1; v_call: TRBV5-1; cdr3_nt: TGCGCCAGCAGCGGCCGGGACAGGGCTCTTTACGAGCAGTACTTC; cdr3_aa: CASSGRDRALYEQYF
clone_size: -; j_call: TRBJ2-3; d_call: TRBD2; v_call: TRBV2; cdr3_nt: TGTGCCAGCGGTCACCCGGGAGGGCCGCGGCGGACAGATACGCAGTATTTT; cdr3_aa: CASGHPGGPRRTDTQYF
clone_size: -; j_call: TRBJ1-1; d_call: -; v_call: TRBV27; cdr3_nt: TGTGCCAGCATCCGGACAGCCTTCAACACTGAAGCTTTCTTT; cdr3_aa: CASIRTAFNTEAFF
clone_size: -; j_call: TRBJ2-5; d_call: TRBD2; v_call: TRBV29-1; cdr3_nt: TGCAGCGTTCCCCTAGCGGGAAGGAGCCAAGAGACCCAGTACTTC; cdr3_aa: CSVPLAGRSQETQYF
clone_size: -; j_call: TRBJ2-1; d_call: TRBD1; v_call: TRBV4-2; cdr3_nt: TGTGCCAGCAGCCAAGCGGGACAGGGTAGGGATGAGCAGTTCTTC; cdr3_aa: CASSQAGQGRDEQFF
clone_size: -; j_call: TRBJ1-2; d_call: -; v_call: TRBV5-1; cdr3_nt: TGCGCCAGCAGCTTGGTAGAGCCCGATGGCTACACCTTC; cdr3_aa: CASSLVEPDGYTF
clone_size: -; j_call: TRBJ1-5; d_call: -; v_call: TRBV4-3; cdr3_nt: TGCGCCAGCAGCCAAAGCCGGGTCCCGTCGGGCAATCAGCCCCAGCATTTT; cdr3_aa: CASSQSRVPSGNQPQHF
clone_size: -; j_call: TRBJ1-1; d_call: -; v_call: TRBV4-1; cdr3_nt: TGCGCCAGCAGCCAAGATTCAGGGAGGAGGACTGAAGCTTTCTTT; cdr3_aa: CASSQDSGRRTEAFF
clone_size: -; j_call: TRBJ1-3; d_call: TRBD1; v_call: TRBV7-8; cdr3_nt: TGTGCCAGCAGCTTAGACGGGACAGGGGGCACTTCTGGAAACACCATATATTTT; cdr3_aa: CASSLDGTGGTSGNTIYF
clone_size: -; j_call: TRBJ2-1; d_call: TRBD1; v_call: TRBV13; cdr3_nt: TGTGCCACAAGGGACAGGGGGCACAATGAGCAGTTCTTC; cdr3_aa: CATRDRGHNEQFF
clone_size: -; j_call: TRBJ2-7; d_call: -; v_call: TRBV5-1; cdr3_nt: TGCGCCAGCAGCTTGGACTGGGCGAACTACGAGCAGTACTTC; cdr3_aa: CASSLDWANYEQYF
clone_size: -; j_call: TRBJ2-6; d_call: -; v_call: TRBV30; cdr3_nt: TGTGCCTGGAGTCAGGGGGGTTCCGGGGCCAACGTCCTGACTTTC; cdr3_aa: CAWSQGGSGANVLTF
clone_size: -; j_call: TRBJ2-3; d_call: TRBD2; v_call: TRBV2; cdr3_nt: TGTGCCAGCAGTGAGGGGGGTAGCGGGGATACGCAGTATTTT; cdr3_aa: CASSEGGSGDTQYF
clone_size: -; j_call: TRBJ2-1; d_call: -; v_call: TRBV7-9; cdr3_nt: TGTGCCAGCAGCCCCCTCCCCCAGTTCTTC; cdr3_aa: CASSPLPQFF
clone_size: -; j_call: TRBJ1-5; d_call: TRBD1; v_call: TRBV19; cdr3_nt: TGTGCCAGTAAGAGGGACAGACATCAGCCCCAGCATTTT; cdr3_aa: CASKRDRHQPQHF
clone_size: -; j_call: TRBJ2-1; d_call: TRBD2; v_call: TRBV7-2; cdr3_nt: TGTGCCAGCAGCTTATTTGGGGGAGCGGGAATAAACAATGAGCAGTTCTTC; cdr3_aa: CASSLFGGAGINNEQFF
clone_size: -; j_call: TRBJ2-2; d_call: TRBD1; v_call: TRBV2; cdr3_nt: TGTGCCAGCAGTGAAGCTCGGACAGGGGGAGAAACCGGGGAGCTGTTTTTT; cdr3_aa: CASSEARTGGETGELFF
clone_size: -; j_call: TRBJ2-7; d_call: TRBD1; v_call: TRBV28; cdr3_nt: TGTGCCAGCAGGCGCCGGGACAGGTCCTACGAGCAGTACTTC; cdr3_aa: CASRRRDRSYEQYF
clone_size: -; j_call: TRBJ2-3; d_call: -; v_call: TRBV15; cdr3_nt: TGTGCCACCAGCAGAGCCCCCCCCGGGCAGTATTTT; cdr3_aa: CATSRAPPGQYF
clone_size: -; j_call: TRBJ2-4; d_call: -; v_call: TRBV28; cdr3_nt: TGTGCCAGCAGTCCCGGAGGTGGCAAAAACATTCAGTACTTC; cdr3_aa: CASSPGGGKNIQYF
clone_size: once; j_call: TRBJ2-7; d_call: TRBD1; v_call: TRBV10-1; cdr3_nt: TGCGCCAGCAGTGCTGAACAGGGGGTCTACGAGCAGTACTTC; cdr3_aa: CASSAEQGVYEQYF
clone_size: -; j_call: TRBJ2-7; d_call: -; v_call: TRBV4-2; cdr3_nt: TGTGCCAGCAGCCAAGATCAGGCGGAGGGACCCTACGAGCAGTACTTC; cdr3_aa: CASSQDQAEGPYEQYF
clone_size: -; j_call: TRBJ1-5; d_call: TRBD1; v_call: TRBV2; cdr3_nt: TGTGCCAGCGCCGACACAGGGGCAAACGGGCAATTTGTGCAGCCCCAGCATTTT; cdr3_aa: CASADTGANGQFVQPQHF
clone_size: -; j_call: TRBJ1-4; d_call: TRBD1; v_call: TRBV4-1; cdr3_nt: TGCGCCAGCCAGGACAGGGGGCAGAGGGGTAGTGAAAAACTGTTTTTT; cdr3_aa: CASQDRGQRGSEKLFF